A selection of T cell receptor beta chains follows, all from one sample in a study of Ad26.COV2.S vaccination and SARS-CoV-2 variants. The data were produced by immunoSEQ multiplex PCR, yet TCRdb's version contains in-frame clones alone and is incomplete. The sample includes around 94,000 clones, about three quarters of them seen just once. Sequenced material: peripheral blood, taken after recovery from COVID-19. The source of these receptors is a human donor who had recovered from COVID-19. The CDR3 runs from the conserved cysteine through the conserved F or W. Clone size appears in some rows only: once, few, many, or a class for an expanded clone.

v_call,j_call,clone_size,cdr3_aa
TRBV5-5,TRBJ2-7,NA,CASSETGDLLVEQYF
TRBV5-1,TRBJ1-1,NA,CASSLQTLLATEAFF
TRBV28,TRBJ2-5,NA,CASSAGGRPQETQYF
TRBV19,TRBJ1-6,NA,CASKGLEVNSPLHF
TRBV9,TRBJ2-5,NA,CASSEGLSETQYF
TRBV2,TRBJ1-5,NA,CASSGGSSDQPQHF
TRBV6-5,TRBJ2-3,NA,CASSRDSTPDTQYF
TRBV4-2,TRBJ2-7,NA,CASSQDHSHGLDAYEQYF
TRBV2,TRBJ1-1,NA,CASSDRRGVGEAFF
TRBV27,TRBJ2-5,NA,CASRKGRAQYF
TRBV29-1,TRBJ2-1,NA,CSSQGATYNEQFF
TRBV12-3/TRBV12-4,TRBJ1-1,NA,CASSFSVSTEAFF
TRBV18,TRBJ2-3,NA,CASSTVSGATTTDTQYF
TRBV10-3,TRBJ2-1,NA,CAISSPAGFNEQFF
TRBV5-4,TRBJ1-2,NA,CASSLGARYGYTF
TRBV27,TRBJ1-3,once,CASRRQGAGNTIYF
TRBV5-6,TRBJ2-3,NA,CASSPRTSGKSTDTQYF
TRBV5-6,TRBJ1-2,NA,CASTSQGNGYTF
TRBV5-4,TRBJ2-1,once,CASSLDRGYNEQFF
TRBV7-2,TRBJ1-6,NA,CASSQDNSYNSPLHF
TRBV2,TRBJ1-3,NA,CASSVRANRNTIYF
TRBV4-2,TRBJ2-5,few,CASSQGLADNPSEETQYF
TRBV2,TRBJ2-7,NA,CASSEEGTDYEQYF
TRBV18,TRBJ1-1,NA,CASSPGGDTEAFF
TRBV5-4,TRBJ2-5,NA,CASSSGRAGGETQYF
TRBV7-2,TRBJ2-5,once,CASSLVAVAETQYF
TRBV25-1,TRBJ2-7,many,CASSPGHSYEQYF
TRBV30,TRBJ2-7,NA,CAWSASTGTGHEQYF
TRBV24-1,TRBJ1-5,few,CATSAGSNQPQHF
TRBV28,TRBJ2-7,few,CASTSHYRYEQYF
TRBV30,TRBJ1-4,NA,CAWSFGDINEKLFF
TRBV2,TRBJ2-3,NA,CASTGLDWTDTQYF
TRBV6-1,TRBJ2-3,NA,CASSEMTGETDTQYF
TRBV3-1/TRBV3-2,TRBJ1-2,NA,CASSQELQGYGYTF
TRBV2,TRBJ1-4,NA,CASNGAQSATNEKLFF
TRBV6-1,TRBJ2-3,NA,CASSDDGGGGTDTQYF
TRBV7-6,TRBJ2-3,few,CASSLRTGTGSTDTQYF
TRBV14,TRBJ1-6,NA,CASSQVGGRNSPLHF
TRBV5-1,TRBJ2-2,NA,CASSDGNHRDTGELFF
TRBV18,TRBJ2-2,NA,CASSPPAIAANTGELFF
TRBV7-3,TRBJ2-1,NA,CASSDGQPGVQQFF
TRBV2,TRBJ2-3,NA,CASRPGLAPDTQYF
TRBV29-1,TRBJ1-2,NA,CSVGQGGQIRGYTF
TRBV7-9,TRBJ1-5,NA,CASSLVGGGQPQHF
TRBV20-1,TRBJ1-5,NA,CSASTGVNQPQHF
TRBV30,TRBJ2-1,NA,CAWKTNSDRGLTGEQFF
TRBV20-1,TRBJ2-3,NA,CSASGGRDTQYF
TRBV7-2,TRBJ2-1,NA,CASGLAGNNEQFF
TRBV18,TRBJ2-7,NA,CASSPDTEQYF
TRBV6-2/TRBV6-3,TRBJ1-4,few,CASSYGPKLFF
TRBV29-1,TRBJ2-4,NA,CSVEGAGGSNIQYF
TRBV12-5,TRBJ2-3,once,CASGLEKGRQYF